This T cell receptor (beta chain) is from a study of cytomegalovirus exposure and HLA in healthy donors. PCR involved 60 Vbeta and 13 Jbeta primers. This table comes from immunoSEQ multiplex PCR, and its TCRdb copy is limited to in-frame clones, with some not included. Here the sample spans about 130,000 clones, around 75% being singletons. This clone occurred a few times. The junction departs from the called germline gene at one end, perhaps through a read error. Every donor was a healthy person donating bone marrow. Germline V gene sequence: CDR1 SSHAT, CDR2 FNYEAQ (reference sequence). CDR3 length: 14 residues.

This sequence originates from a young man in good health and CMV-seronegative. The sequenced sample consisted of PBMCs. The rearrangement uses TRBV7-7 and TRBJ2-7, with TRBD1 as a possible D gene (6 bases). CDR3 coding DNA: TGTGCTAGCAGCCAAACCACCGACAGGAACGAGCAGTACTTC. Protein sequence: CASSQTTDRNEQYF. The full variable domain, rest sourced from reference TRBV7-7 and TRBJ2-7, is GAGVSQSPRYKVTKRGQDVTLRCDPISSHATLYWYQQALGQGPEFLTYFNYEAQPDKSGLPSDRFSAERPEGSISTLTIQRTEQRDSAMYRCASSQTTDRNEQYFGPGTRLTVT.